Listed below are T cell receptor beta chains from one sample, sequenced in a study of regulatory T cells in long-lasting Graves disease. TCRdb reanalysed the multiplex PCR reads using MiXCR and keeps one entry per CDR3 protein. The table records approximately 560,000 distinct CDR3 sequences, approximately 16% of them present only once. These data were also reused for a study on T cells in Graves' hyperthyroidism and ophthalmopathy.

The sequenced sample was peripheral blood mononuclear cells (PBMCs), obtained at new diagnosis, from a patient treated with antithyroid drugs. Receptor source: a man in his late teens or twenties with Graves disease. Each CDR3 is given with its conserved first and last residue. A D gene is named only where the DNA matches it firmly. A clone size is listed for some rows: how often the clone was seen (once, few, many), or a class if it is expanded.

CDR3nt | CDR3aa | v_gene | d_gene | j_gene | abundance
TGTGCCAGCAGCGTGAGCGCCGGACTAGCGGCCTACGAGCAGTACTTC | CASSVSAGLAAYEQYF | TRBV9 | TRBD2 | TRBJ2-7 | -
TGTGCCAGCAGCATCCCGGGACAGGGGGCTTCCTACAATGAGCAGTTCTTC | CASSIPGQGASYNEQFF | TRBV7-3 | TRBD1 | TRBJ2-1 | once
TGCAGTGCTTACGGGGATCAGGGGCCGGACTATGGCTACACCTTC | CSAYGDQGPDYGYTF | TRBV20-1 | - | TRBJ1-2 | -
TGTGCCAGCAGCTTAACCCTCCCCTTTGACGAGCAGTACTTC | CASSLTLPFDEQYF | TRBV7-2 | - | TRBJ2-7 | -
TGTGCCAGCAGCGAACAGGGGTTAGGGAACACTGAAGCTTTCTTT | CASSEQGLGNTEAFF | TRBV14 | TRBD1 | TRBJ1-1 | -
TGTGCCAGCAAACCCTTTCCGCAGGGTCGAAACACCATATATTTT | CASKPFPQGRNTIYF | TRBV6-1 | - | TRBJ1-3 | few
TGTGCCAGCAGCTCCGGCGAGTTATATTCACCCCTCCACTTT | CASSSGELYSPLHF | TRBV7-3 | - | TRBJ1-6 | many
TGTGCCACCAAGGGGGTTCTAACTAATGAAAAACTGTTTTTT | CATKGVLTNEKLFF | TRBV10-3 | - | TRBJ1-4 | -
TGTGCCAGTAGTACAAACGGGAGAAGCACCGGGGAGCTGTTTTTT | CASSTNGRSTGELFF | TRBV19 | - | TRBJ2-2 | few
TGCAGTGCGACCCCGGGACAGGGCTCGTTAGGAAACATTCAGTACTTC | CSATPGQGSLGNIQYF | TRBV20-1 | TRBD1 | TRBJ2-4 | few
TGTGCCAGCAGGCTTGGACAGGGTGGAACTGAAGCTTTCTTT | CASRLGQGGTEAFF | TRBV27 | TRBD1 | TRBJ1-1 | few
TGTGCCAGCAGCCAAGACCGGGGGGTCTCGTTCTTT | CASSQDRGVSFF | TRBV3-1 | - | TRBJ1-1 | many
TGTGCCAGCAGACCTCTAGCGGGCGACGGGTTCTTC | CASRPLAGDGFF | TRBV27 | TRBD2 | TRBJ2-1 | many
TGTGCCATCAGTGAGAACTACAGGGACACTGAAGCTTTCTTT | CAISENYRDTEAFF | TRBV10-3 | - | TRBJ1-1 | few
TGTGCCAGCAGCTGGGGAGCTAGCGGGACCTACAATGAGCAGTTCTTC | CASSWGASGTYNEQFF | TRBV7-8 | TRBD2 | TRBJ2-1 | -
TGTGCCAGCAGAACGACAGGGTTCCTTTCGGCTTTCTTT | CASRTTGFLSAFF | TRBV6-1 | TRBD1 | TRBJ1-1 | many
TGTGCCAGCAGCGGAGAGTTGTGGGGCTCCTACAATGAGCAGTTCTTC | CASSGELWGSYNEQFF | TRBV27 | - | TRBJ2-1 | -
TGTGCCAGCAGTGAAGCGCTCCGATACTTC | CASSEALRYF | TRBV6-1 | - | TRBJ2-7 | many